Each of the 30 T cell receptor beta chains below was sequenced from the same sample in a study of technical replicates of blood from a few donors. Sequenced by immunoSEQ multiplex PCR; TCRdb stores in-frame clones only, minus some. This table holds fewer than 80,000 clones, 80% to 90% found once. Source material: PBMCs. Receptor source: a human donor in good health. Some clones in this sample may be carry-over from other donors' samples.

The V call is TRBV7-2, the J call TRBJ2-7; D unclear. Between the trimmed V and J ends, which lost 3 bases and 1 base, there was a span of 7 bases. This CDR3 contains 13 residues. Germline loops: CDR1 SGHTA, CDR2 FQGNSA. Here the CDR3 DNA reads TGTGCCAGCAGCTTGAGCCCATCCTACGAGCAGTACTTC. Its translation is CASSLSPSYEQYF.

This chain uses TRBV5-4 with TRBJ1-1; perhaps TRBD1 as D (6 bases). CDR3 length: 14 amino acids. Trimming took 2 bases from V and 6 from J, leaving 14 bases between them. Germline CDR1 reads SGHNT; CDR2 reads YYREEE (reference sequence). CDR3 protein: CASSFPDRWAEAFF. As DNA, the CDR3 is TGTGCCAGCAGCTTCCCTGACAGGTGGGCTGAAGCTTTCTTT.

V usage is TRBV2 and J usage is TRBJ2-7; D is possibly TRBD2 (6 bases). This CDR3 contains 14 residues. CDR1 SNHLY and CDR2 FYNNEI come from the germline V gene. V was clipped by 4 bases and J by 3 bases, with 13 bases between them. The CDR3 here is CASSVTAGSYEQYF. In nucleotides, the CDR3 is TGTGCCAGCAGTGTTACGGCCGGGAGCTACGAGCAGTACTTC.

The count of this clone is one. The rearrangement links TRBV10-1 to TRBJ2-7; the D gene is possibly TRBD1 (5 bases). Germline V gene sequence: CDR1 WNHNN, CDR2 SYGVQD (reference sequence). The CDR3 covers 16 residues. Trimming removed 2 bases at V and 3 bases at J, with 17 bases between. DNA for the CDR3: TGCGCCAGCAGTGAGATTCAGGGAATCTCGCTCTACGAGCAGTACTTC. It translates to CASSEIQGISLYEQYF.

The chain carries TRBV7-9 and TRBJ1-1; a possible D gene is TRBD1 (5 bases). This CDR3 contains 15 residues. CDR1 is SEHNR and CDR2 is FQNEAQ in the germline V gene (reference sequence). Trimming took 5 bases from V and 1 from J, leaving 14 bases between them. Written as DNA, the CDR3 is TGTGCCAGCAGCCACCGGGGGGGGTCGAACACTGAAGCTTTCTTT. Protein: CASSHRGGSNTEAFF.

The rearrangement uses TRBV5-1 and TRBJ1-3; TRBD1 might be the D (5 bases). This CDR3 region has 15 residues. Germline CDR1 SGHRS, CDR2 YFSETQ. Trimming took off 5 bases at V and 0 bases at J, with 12 bases between the two ends. The CDR3 bases are TGCGCCAGCAGTCTAGGACACATCTCTGGAAACACCATATATTTT. Its protein product is CASSLGHISGNTIYF.

This chain links TRBV7-2 with TRBJ2-3; 12 positions match TRBD2. Trimming took 4 bases from V and 6 from J; bases not matched to a gene: 8. Germline CDR1 is SGHTA and CDR2 is FQGNSA. The CDR3 loop spans 16 amino acids. For the CDR3, the DNA is TGTGCCAGCAGCTGGGGACGGACTAGCGGGATGGATACGCAGTATTTT. Translation gives CASSWGRTSGMDTQYF.

The chain recombines TRBV10-3 with TRBJ1-2; D perhaps matches TRBD1 (6 bases). Trimming removed 2 bases at V and 7 bases at J, with 17 bases between. This CDR3 has 15 amino acids. Per the germline V gene, CDR1 is ENHRY and CDR2 is SYGVKD. CDR3 DNA: TGTGCCATCAGTGAGGGGGGACACCAAGGAAGTGGCTACACCTTC. Protein sequence: CAISEGGHQGSGYTF.

The V gene is TRBV5-6, the J gene TRBJ1-3; D is perhaps TRBD1 (6 bases). V lost 4 bases to trimming and J lost 3 bases, with 17 bases between them. This CDR3 has 16 amino acids. The germline V gene encodes CDR1 SGHDT and CDR2 YYEEEE. The CDR3 DNA sequence: TGTGCCAGCAGCCCTACAGGGCTGACAGTTGGAAACACCATATATTTT. Translating it yields CASSPTGLTVGNTIYF.

This chain uses TRBV7-9 with TRBJ2-1, with 13 positions matching TRBD2. This CDR3 region has 15 residues. Germline CDR1 reads SEHNR; CDR2 reads FQNEAQ (reference sequence). The trim removed 6 bases at V and 9 bases at J, leaving 8 bases unmatched. Here the CDR3 reads CASRLTSGRIAEQFF. DNA of the CDR3: TGTGCCAGCAGGCTGACTAGCGGGAGGATCGCTGAGCAGTTCTTC.

This sequence joins TRBV4-3 and TRBJ2-3, with 9 bases aligning to TRBD1. Germline trimming cut 1 base from V and 2 bases from J; bases unmatched to any gene: 7. This CDR3 has 17 residues. Germline loops: CDR1 LGHNA, CDR2 YSLEER. Written as DNA, the CDR3 is TGCGCCAGCAGCCAAGTTATTAGGACAGGGGCCACAGATACGCAGTATTTT. Protein product: CASSQVIRTGATDTQYF.

This clone was detected once. The chain couples TRBV6-6 to TRBJ2-7; TRBD2 agrees at 7 bases. The CDR3 has 15 amino acids. V trimming: 3 bases; J trimming: 0 bases; junction bases outside the gene matches: 5. Germline V lookup: CDR1 MNHNY, CDR2 SVGAGI (reference sequence). The CDR3 loop is CASSYPRGSSYEQYF. Here the CDR3 DNA reads TGTGCCAGCAGTTATCCGCGGGGGAGCTCCTACGAGCAGTACTTC.

The chain is built from TRBV27 and TRBJ1-1; TRBD1 is a possible D gene (6 bases). Between the trimmed V and J ends, which lost 6 bases and 4 bases, there was a span of 21 bases. The germline CDR1 and CDR2 sequences are MNHEY and SMNVEV (reference sequence). The CDR3 runs 16 residues. The CDR3 DNA reads as TGTGCCAGCAGGGAACAGGGAGGGGGATATGGCACTGAAGCTTTCTTT. Encoded protein: CASREQGGGYGTEAFF.

The rearrangement joins TRBV30 to TRBJ2-2; 12 positions agree with TRBD2. The germline gives CDR1 GTSNPN, CDR2 SVGIG (reference sequence). The CDR3 has 14 residues. V dropped 5 bases and J dropped 4; count of bases not matched to a gene: 2. CDR3 sequence: CAWGTSGPTGELFF. The CDR3 nucleotides read TGTGCCTGGGGGACTAGCGGGCCCACCGGGGAGCTGTTTTTT.

V is TRBV28 and J is TRBJ1-2; D gene uncertain. The CDR3 has 11 residues. Trimming took 6 bases from V and 3 from J, leaving 5 bases between them. Germline lookup yields CDR1 MDHEN and CDR2 SYDVKM. The chain's CDR3 is CASSPDYGYTF. CDR3 bases: TGTGCCAGCAGCCCTGACTATGGCTACACCTTC.

V is TRBV5-1 and J is TRBJ2-5, with D possibly TRBD1 on 6 matching bases. Germline V gene data show CDR1 as SGHRS and CDR2 as YFSETQ. The V gene lost 1 base and the J gene lost 2 bases, with 15 bases spanning the gap. This CDR3 comprises 16 residues. The CDR3 DNA reads TGCGCCAGCAGCTTGAGGGAACAGGGCAGTCAAGAGACCCAGTACTTC. As protein: CASSLREQGSQETQYF.

This clone was recorded a few times. The V call is TRBV19, the J call TRBJ1-1; a weak D match, TRBD1 (6 bases). Deletions cut 4 bases from V and 7 bases from J, with 13 bases between. The CDR3 spans 13 residues. The germline gives CDR1 LNHDA, CDR2 SQIVND (reference sequence). The CDR3 is CASSNTGIGEAFF. CDR3 in DNA: TGTGCCAGTAGTAATACAGGGATCGGTGAAGCTTTCTTT.

V is TRBV20-1 and J is TRBJ1-2; 8 nucleotides agree with TRBD1. With 6 bases clipped from V and 6 bases from J, the junction kept 3 bases outside the gene matches. Germline loops: CDR1 DFQATT, CDR2 SNEGSKA (reference sequence). This CDR3 is built from 11 residues. The CDR3, as DNA: TGCAGTGCAGGACAGGGCCATGGCTACACCTTC. Its protein is CSAGQGHGYTF.

This clone was seen once. This chain joins TRBV7-9 and TRBJ2-5; tentatively, D is TRBD2 (7 bases). CDR1 is SEHNR and CDR2 is FQNEAQ in the germline V gene (reference sequence). V lost 5 bases and J 0 bases, leaving 16 bases between the germline ends. The length of the CDR3 is 16 residues. The CDR3 DNA follows: TGTGCCAGCAGCCCCATCGCGGGGGCCTACCAAGAGACCCAGTACTTC. Translated: CASSPIAGAYQETQYF.

The chain joins TRBV18 to TRBJ1-1, with D possibly TRBD1 on 5 matching bases. CDR3 size: 16 residues. V was cut by 0 bases and J by 8 bases, with 19 bases left in between. The germline CDR1 and CDR2 sequences are KGHSH and LQKENI. In nucleotides, the CDR3 is TGTGCCAGCTCACCACCGTCCCAGGGCCCTACGGCGGAAGCTTTCTTT. Translating gives CASSPPSQGPTAEAFF.

In its sample, this clone was seen once. The chain has TRBV27 and TRBJ1-2; 11 bases are a match to TRBD1. The CDR3 totals 15 residues. From germline, CDR1 is MNHEY and CDR2 SMNVEV (reference sequence). V trimming: 0 bases; J trimming: 7 bases; junction bases outside the gene matches: 4. This chain's CDR3 is CASSLSWTGGSGYTF. As DNA, the CDR3 is TGTGCCAGCAGTTTATCTTGGACAGGGGGCTCTGGCTACACCTTC.

J is TRBJ2-7 and V is TRBV27; perhaps TRBD2 as D (5 bases). This CDR3 is built from 14 residues. Deletions cut 2 bases from V and 7 bases from J, with 15 bases between. Germline V gene lookup returns CDR1 MNHEY and CDR2 SMNVEV (reference sequence). CDR3 in DNA: TGTGCCAGCAGTTTAGGGCTAGTTTCGGGAGAGCAGTACTTC. Amino acids: CASSLGLVSGEQYF.

V is TRBV6-1 and J is TRBJ1-1; possibly TRBD1 for D (5 bases). Between the trimmed V and J ends, which lost 6 bases and 0 bases, there was a span of 11 bases. Per germline, CDR1 MNHNS and CDR2 SASEGT. The CDR3 runs 14 residues. The CDR3 loop reads CASRRQIMNTEAFF. The CDR3 DNA reads as TGTGCCAGCAGGCGACAGATAATGAACACTGAAGCTTTCTTT.

In its sample, this clone was seen once. J is TRBJ2-1 and V is TRBV13, with 10 bases fitting TRBD2. CDR3 size: 16 residues. The germline CDR1 and CDR2 sequences are PRHDT and FYEKMQ (reference sequence). V was clipped by 5 bases and J by 4 bases; unmatched bases: 8. CDR3 residues: CASSPSLAGVYNEQFF. In DNA form, the CDR3 reads TGTGCCAGCAGCCCCAGCCTAGCGGGGGTTTACAATGAGCAGTTCTTC.

The chain uses TRBV7-2 and TRBJ1-6; the D is unclear. Trimming shortened V by 2 bases and J by 10 bases, and 6 bases separated the two germline ends. The CDR3 covers 12 residues. Germline CDR1 SGHTA, CDR2 FQGNSA. The chain's CDR3 is CASSLSVSPLHF. In DNA form, the CDR3 reads TGTGCCAGCAGCTTATCTGTCTCACCCCTCCACTTT. Full variable domain (missing parts from reference TRBV7-2 and TRBJ1-6): GAGVSQSPSNKVTEKGKDVELRCDPISGHTALYWYRQSLGQGLEFLIYFQGNSAPDKSGLPSDRFSAERTGGSVSTLTIQRTQQEDSAVYLCASSLSVSPLHFGNGTRLTVT.

The chain recombines TRBV4-2 with TRBJ2-3; TRBD1 matches 7 bases. Germline loops: CDR1 LGHNA, CDR2 YNFKEQ. Germline trimming cut 5 bases from V and 4 bases from J; bases unmatched to any gene: 9. The CDR3 runs to 15 residues. DNA of the CDR3: TGTGCCAGCAGCGTAGCTAGAGGGGGCGCAGATACGCAGTATTTT. This encodes CASSVARGGADTQYF.

This chain connects TRBV6-4 to TRBJ2-7, with D possibly being TRBD2 (5 bases). The V gene lost 3 bases and the J gene lost 2 bases, with 20 bases spanning the gap. The CDR3 runs 17 residues. CDR1 is MRHNA and CDR2 is SNTAGT in the germline V gene. The CDR3 is CASSDRGLGELAYEQYF. The CDR3 DNA reads as TGTGCCAGCAGTGATCGGGGTCTAGGTGAATTAGCCTACGAGCAGTACTTC.

This clone was recorded a few times. The rearrangement links TRBV6-1 to TRBJ2-5, with unresolved D. Deletions cut 5 bases from V and 5 bases from J, with 6 bases between. CDR3 length equals 11 residues. Germline V gives CDR1 MNHNS, CDR2 SASEGT. CDR3 in amino acids: CASSLKETQYF. CDR3 bases: TGTGCCAGCAGTCTAAAGGAGACCCAGTACTTC.

This chain uses TRBV19 with TRBJ1-5; 7 bases are a match to TRBD1. Germline loops: CDR1 LNHDA, CDR2 SQIVND (reference sequence). There are 15 residues in the CDR3. Losses at the gene ends were 7 bases for V and 0 bases for J; bases not matched to a gene: 6. As DNA, the CDR3 is TGTGCCAGTAACCCGGGACAGCGTAGCAATCAGCCCCAGCATTTT. It yields the protein CASNPGQRSNQPQHF.

This clone was found once. The J gene is TRBJ2-3, the V gene TRBV2, with a weak D call TRBD2 (5 bases). The length of the CDR3 is 12 residues. The V end lost 4 bases, the J end lost 10 bases, and 12 bases lay between the germline ends. CDR1 and CDR2 from the germline V gene are SNHLY and FYNNEI. In DNA form, the CDR3 reads TGTGCCAGCAGTGTTGTGAGCGGCTCGCAGTATTTT. It encodes CASSVVSGSQYF.